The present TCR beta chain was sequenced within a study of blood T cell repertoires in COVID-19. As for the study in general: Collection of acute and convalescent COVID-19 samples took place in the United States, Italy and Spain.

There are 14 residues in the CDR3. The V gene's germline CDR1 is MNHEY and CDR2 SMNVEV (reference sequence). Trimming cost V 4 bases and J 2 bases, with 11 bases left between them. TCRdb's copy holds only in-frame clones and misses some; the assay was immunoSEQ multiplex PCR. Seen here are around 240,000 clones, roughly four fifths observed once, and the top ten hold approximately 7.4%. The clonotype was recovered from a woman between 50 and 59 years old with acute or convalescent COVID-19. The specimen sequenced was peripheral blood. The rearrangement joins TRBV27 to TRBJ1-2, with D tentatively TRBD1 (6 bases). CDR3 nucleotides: TGTGCCAGCAGTTCAGGGACAAGGAACTATGGCTACACCTTC. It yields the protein CASSSGTRNYGYTF.